These 24 T cell receptor beta chains originate from one sample sequenced in a study of shared clonotypes between healthy human individuals. Only in-frame clones appear in the TCRdb table, and some are missing; sequencing was by immunoSEQ multiplex PCR. The sample contains over 1.5 million clones, roughly 98% of which appear only once. The sample was naive CD4+ T cells sorted from blood. Subset defined: CD45RA+ positively selected. The receptors originated from a man aged 25 to 40 in good health.

CDR3 nucleotide sequence: TGTGCCAGCAGTTCTACAGGGGTTGAGCAGTACTTC. Translation gives CASSSTGVEQYF. This rearrangement joins TRBV28 to TRBJ2-7; 7 bases are a match to TRBD1. Germline V gene lookup returns CDR1 MDHEN and CDR2 SYDVKM. V lost 4 bases and J lost 7; bases outside the gene matches: 4. The CDR3 contains 12 residues.

V usage is TRBV29-1 and J usage is TRBJ2-7; TRBD2 agrees at 8 bases. The junction had 13 bases not matched to a gene; V was cut back by 7 bases and J by 5 bases. Germline assignment: CDR1 SQVTM and CDR2 ANQGSEA. The CDR3 spans 14 residues. CDR3 region: CSASHRTSIHEQYF. The CDR3, as DNA: TGCAGCGCCTCCCATCGGACTAGCATCCACGAGCAGTACTTC.

V gene TRBV4-2 combines with J gene TRBJ2-7; 10 bases match TRBD1. After removal of 4 bases from V and 7 bases from J, the junction contained 7 bases not matched to a gene. From germline, CDR1 is LGHNA and CDR2 YNFKEQ. The CDR3 contains 14 residues. The chain's CDR3 is CASSRRQGAGEQYF. The CDR3 DNA is TGTGCCAGCAGCCGACGACAGGGGGCGGGGGAGCAGTACTTC.

The rearrangement links TRBV9 to TRBJ2-7, with D possibly being TRBD1 (6 bases). V shed 0 bases and J shed 13 bases, with 17 bases lying between them. The CDR3 sequence is 13 residues long. From germline, CDR1 is SGDLS and CDR2 YYNGEE. The CDR3 DNA is TGTGCCAGCAGCGTAGAGCTGGGGGCTACTCTTTACTTC. This codes for CASSVELGATLYF.

This chain joins TRBV9 and TRBJ2-5; D possibly corresponds to TRBD1 (5 bases). Germline CDR1 and CDR2: SGDLS and YYNGEE. Trimming stripped 2 bases from V and 5 bases from J, with 16 bases between. There are 15 residues in the CDR3. CDR3: CASSVAPQAGETQYF. CDR3 nucleotide sequence: TGTGCCAGCAGCGTCGCCCCACAGGCAGGGGAGACCCAGTACTTC.

The chain has TRBV25-1 and TRBJ1-2, with D perhaps TRBD1 (6 bases). The ends were cut back, 4 bases at V and 0 bases at J, with 12 bases in the middle. Germline loops: CDR1 MGHDK, CDR2 SYGVNS. The CDR3 is 15 amino acids. Written as DNA, the CDR3 is TGTGCCAGCAGTGTCACAGGGTCACCTAACTATGGCTACACCTTC. It yields the protein CASSVTGSPNYGYTF.

The chain has TRBV6-4 and TRBJ2-7, with a weak D call TRBD1 (5 bases). CDR1 is MRHNA and CDR2 is SNTAGT in the germline V gene. This CDR3 region has 15 residues. Trimming took off 7 bases at V and 1 base at J, with 17 bases between the two ends. The CDR3 DNA sequence: TGTGCCAGCAAATTAGGGTGCAGGACATCCTACGAGCAGTACTTC. Residues: CASKLGCRTSYEQYF.

The J gene is TRBJ2-4, the V gene TRBV7-2; D possibly corresponds to TRBD2 (6 bases). Germline CDR1 and CDR2: SGHTA and FQGNSA. Trimming took 1 base from V and 1 from J, leaving 20 bases between them. The CDR3 is 19 residues long. DNA of the CDR3: TGTGCCAGCAGCTTAGTGGCGTCGGCCGGGAGCGGGGCCAAAAACATTCAGTACTTC. Translating gives CASSLVASAGSGAKNIQYF. Full variable domain (remainder filled in from reference TRBV7-2 and TRBJ2-4): GAGVSQSPSNKVTEKGKDVELRCDPISGHTALYWYRQSLGQGLEFLIYFQGNSAPDKSGLPSDRFSAERTGGSVSTLTIQRTQQEDSAVYLCASSLVASAGSGAKNIQYFGAGTRLSVL.

The chain combines TRBV9 with TRBJ1-1; D is undetermined. The ends were cut back, 0 bases at V and 1 base at J, with 10 bases in the middle. Germline loops: CDR1 SGDLS, CDR2 YYNGEE. This CDR3 has 15 amino acids. CDR3 in amino acids: CASSVAGRTNTEAFF. CDR3 bases: TGTGCCAGCAGCGTAGCCGGGAGAACGAACACTGAAGCTTTCTTT.

The chain is built from TRBV15 and TRBJ1-1; D gene ambiguous. CDR1 is LNHNV and CDR2 is YYDKDF in the germline V gene (reference sequence). V lost 0 bases and J lost 3, with 11 bases in between. CDR3 length equals 15 residues. The CDR3 spells CATSRDLGSYTEAFF. For the CDR3, the DNA is TGTGCCACCAGCAGAGATCTCGGCTCGTACACTGAAGCTTTCTTT.

This chain joins TRBV6-5 and TRBJ2-7; the D gene could be TRBD1 or TRBD2 (5 bases each). The V gene lost 4 bases and the J gene lost 5 bases, with 15 bases spanning the gap. The CDR3 sequence is 14 residues long. CDR1 is MNHEY, CDR2 SVGAGI, per germline. The CDR3 nucleotides are TGTGCCAGCAGTTTGGGGACCGTTGGGAACGAGCAGTACTTC. It is translated as CASSLGTVGNEQYF.

This chain joins TRBV11-3 and TRBJ2-7; the match to TRBD2 covers 7 bases. Germline CDR1 reads SGHNT; CDR2 reads YENEEA. The V and J ends lost 3 bases and 0 bases, in that order; junction bases with no gene match: 2. This CDR3 contains 14 residues. The CDR3 nucleotides read TGTGCCAGCAGCTTGGGGAGGGCCTCCTACGAGCAGTACTTC. Amino acids: CASSLGRASYEQYF.

The chain is built from TRBV2 and TRBJ1-3; TRBD1 is a possible D gene (6 bases). This CDR3 has 15 residues. CDR1 and CDR2 (germline): SNHLY, FYNNEI. The V and J ends lost 5 bases and 1 base respectively, with 12 bases between them. The DNA for the CDR3 is TGTGCCAGCAGTAGAGACACAGGGTCTGGAAACACCATATATTTT. This encodes CASSRDTGSGNTIYF.

The V call is TRBV30, the J call TRBJ2-7, with a tentative D call TRBD2 (6 bases). Germline V gives CDR1 GTSNPN, CDR2 SVGIG (reference sequence). Trimming stripped 3 bases from V and 3 bases from J, with 12 bases between. This CDR3 spans 13 amino acids. CDR3 bases: TGTGCCTGGAGCGGAGGGCGAGACTACGAGCAGTACTTC. Amino acids: CAWSGGRDYEQYF.

The rearrangement uses TRBV18 and TRBJ1-1; D ambiguous. The CDR3 is 16 residues long. CDR1 is KGHSH and CDR2 is LQKENI in the germline V gene. The V end lost 0 bases, the J end lost 1 base, and 12 bases lay between the germline ends. CDR3 in amino acids: CASSPPGAVWNTEAFF. For the CDR3, the DNA is TGTGCCAGCTCACCACCAGGAGCAGTGTGGAACACTGAAGCTTTCTTT.

In regard to this clone: This sample also contains other DNA sequences that code for the same CDR3. The chain links TRBV18 to TRBJ1-1; unclear D gene. This CDR3 has 11 amino acids. The V end lost 3 bases, the J end lost 5 bases, and 4 bases lay between the germline ends. CDR1 is KGHSH, CDR2 LQKENI, per germline. In DNA form, the CDR3 reads TGTGCCAGCTCACCTAAGACTGAAGCTTTCTTT. Residues: CASSPKTEAFF.

The chain carries TRBV10-3 and TRBJ2-1; 11 bases align to TRBD2. The CDR3 contains 16 residues. Germline V gives CDR1 ENHRY, CDR2 SYGVKD. V shed 1 base, J shed 3 bases, and the junction held 2 bases outside the gene matches. The DNA of the CDR3 is TGTGCCATCAGTGAGTTGGGACTAGCGGACTACAATGAGCAGTTCTTC. It encodes CAISELGLADYNEQFF.

J is TRBJ1-1 and V is TRBV27; possible D gene TRBD1, 6 bases. The CDR3 is 15 amino acids. Germline CDR1 is MNHEY and CDR2 is SMNVEV (reference sequence). Trimming stripped 6 bases from V and 0 bases from J, with 14 bases between. CDR3: CASRVGRGLNTEAFF. The CDR3 bases are TGTGCCAGCAGAGTGGGCAGGGGACTGAACACTGAAGCTTTCTTT.

The CDR3 DNA reads TGTGCCAGCAGTACAACTCCAGGGGGCACTGAAGCTTTCTTT. It is translated as CASSTTPGGTEAFF. The rearrangement uses TRBV7-2 and TRBJ1-1; TRBD1 aligns across 7 bases. The V and J ends lost 6 bases and 4 bases, in that order; junction bases with no gene match: 8. Germline CDR1 is SGHTA and CDR2 is FQGNSA. The CDR3 consists of 14 residues.

The V gene is TRBV10-1, the J gene TRBJ2-7, with TRBD2 matching over 10 bases. This CDR3 comprises 13 residues. V was pared by 3 bases and J by 5 bases, with 1 base of the junction left unmatched. CDR1 WNHNN and CDR2 SYGVQD come from the germline V gene (reference sequence). The CDR3, as DNA: TGCGCCAGCAGTGAAGGACTAGCGGACGAGCAGTACTTC. This gives the protein CASSEGLADEQYF.

This sequence joins TRBV7-9 and TRBJ2-7, with unresolved D. Per germline, CDR1 SEHNR and CDR2 FQNEAQ (reference sequence). The CDR3 extends over 13 amino acids. Trimming pared 5 bases from V and 6 bases from J, leaving 14 bases between. Here the CDR3 DNA reads TGTGCCAGCAGCCCTTTTGACGCTCCCGAGCAGTACTTC. This sequence encodes CASSPFDAPEQYF.

This clone appeared once. V and J are TRBV6-1 and TRBJ1-5; no reliable D call. Germline-derived CDR1 and CDR2 are MNHNS and SASEGT. The CDR3 extends over 12 amino acids. The ends were cut back, 4 bases at V and 6 bases at J, with 7 bases in the middle. CDR3 bases: TGTGCCAGCAGTGGGGAACTTCAGCCCCAGCATTTT. Translating gives CASSGELQPQHF.

The chain recombines TRBV14 with TRBJ2-3, with D tentatively TRBD2 (5 bases). The CDR3 is 15 amino acids. Trimming stripped 6 bases from V and 0 bases from J, with 13 bases between. Per germline, CDR1 SGHDN and CDR2 FVKESK. The CDR3 sequence: CASRRTRTSTDTQYF. The DNA of the CDR3 is TGTGCCAGCAGAAGGACCAGGACTAGCACAGATACGCAGTATTTT.

A word on this clone: The same CDR3 can be traced to other DNA sequences in this sample. V gene TRBV9 combines with J gene TRBJ2-6; 7 nucleotides agree with TRBD1. In germline, CDR1 is SGDLS, CDR2 YYNGEE. The V and J ends lost 3 bases and 0 bases, in that order; junction bases with no gene match: 0. The CDR3 is 15 amino acids. The CDR3 loop reads CASSGTGSGANVLTF. The CDR3 DNA is TGTGCCAGCAGCGGGACAGGCTCTGGGGCCAACGTCCTGACTTTC.